This T cell receptor beta chain was identified in a study of radiation and T cells in renal cell carcinoma. The germline V and J ends were trimmed by 4 bases and 2 bases, with 18 bases remaining between them. The CDR3 spans 16 residues. Germline values: CDR1 SGHDT, CDR2 YYEEEE. This sample's time point: blood 2 weeks post-SBRT. The treatment here: 15 Gy SBRT to primary tumor, nephrectomy 4 weeks later. Clear cell pathology was present in this patient's renal cell carcinoma. Profiled with immunoSEQ multiplex PCR; TCRdb holds only in-frame clones, not every one. The table shows some 120,000 clones, with about 81% occurring only once.

The receptor was isolated from a woman aged 60 to 75 with renal cell carcinoma. The chain recombines TRBV5-6 with TRBJ1-2; D gene unclear. The sequencing here drew on blood, taken from a patient whose treatment included radiotherapy and nephrectomy. CDR3 DNA: TGTGCCAGCAGCCATGTGGTGAGCGCCGAGAACTATGGCTACACCTTC. It specifies CASSHVVSAENYGYTF.